The 19 T cell receptor beta chains in this list originate from one sample, sequenced in a study of shared clonotypes between healthy human individuals. Clones were read by immunoSEQ multiplex PCR, and TCRdb kept only the in-frame ones, dropping some. This table holds around 2.5 million clones, roughly 93% found once. Material for sequencing was naive CD4+ T cells from PBMCs. Subset: CD45RA+ positively selected. These receptor sequences come from a man aged 18 to 29 in good health. Some clones in this sample may be carry-over from other donors' samples.

V is TRBV9 and J is TRBJ2-3; no reliable D call. Germline CDR1 reads SGDLS; CDR2 reads YYNGEE. The length of the CDR3 is 14 residues. V lost 1 base and J 2 bases, leaving 8 bases between the germline ends. As DNA, the CDR3 is TGTGCCAGCAGCGTAAGCCCCATCACAGATACGCAGTATTTT. Amino acid sequence: CASSVSPITDTQYF.

V usage is TRBV30 and J usage is TRBJ2-3; 12 bases fit TRBD1. V shed 3 bases and J 3 bases; nucleotides not matched to a gene: 4. This CDR3 comprises 15 residues. Germline CDR1 and CDR2: GTSNPN and SVGIG (reference sequence). CDR3 residues: CAWRGQGARTDTQYF. Written as DNA, the CDR3 is TGTGCCTGGAGGGGACAGGGGGCGAGGACAGATACGCAGTATTTT.

This rearrangement joins TRBV7-2 to TRBJ2-7; tentative D call: TRBD2 (6 bases). The CDR3 consists of 16 residues. Germline V gene lookup returns CDR1 SGHTA and CDR2 FQGNSA. Between the trimmed V and J ends, which lost 7 bases and 0 bases, there was a span of 19 bases. CDR3 coding DNA: TGTGCCAGCACCGACTTTGGGCGGGAACGCTCCTACGAGCAGTACTTC. It codes for CASTDFGRERSYEQYF.

The chain uses TRBV7-9 and TRBJ1-2, with TRBD1 identical over 9 bases. The CDR3 contains 17 residues. Germline V CDR1 and CDR2: SEHNR, FQNEAQ (reference sequence). V lost 5 bases, J lost 5 bases, and 15 bases stayed unmatched. The CDR3 is CASSPRRTGEDRYGYTF. CDR3 nucleotide sequence: TGTGCCAGCAGCCCCCGACGGACAGGGGAGGATCGGTATGGCTACACCTTC.

This chain connects TRBV28 to TRBJ2-1; TRBD1 agrees at 7 bases. The germline gives CDR1 MDHEN, CDR2 SYDVKM. The J segment lost 9 bases and the V segment lost 5 bases, leaving 4 bases of the junction unmatched. The length of the CDR3 is 12 residues. CDR3 nucleotide sequence: TGTGCCAGCAGTACCGACAGGGCTGAGCAGTTCTTC. Translation gives CASSTDRAEQFF.

V is TRBV4-1 and J is TRBJ2-1, with D perhaps assigned TRBD1 or TRBD2 (5 bases each). Germline lookup yields CDR1 MGHRA and CDR2 YSYEKL. There are 17 residues in the CDR3. Trimming pared 0 bases from V and 4 bases from J, leaving 16 bases between. CDR3 sequence (DNA): TGCGCCAGCAGCCAAGAAGGGGTAGCCCGGGGTTACAATGAGCAGTTCTTC. This encodes CASSQEGVARGYNEQFF.

This chain connects TRBV6-6 to TRBJ1-2; D call uncertain. The germline gives CDR1 MNHNY, CDR2 SVGAGI (reference sequence). The CDR3 contains 12 residues. V was pared by 8 bases and J by 2 bases, with 9 bases between. CDR3: CASSADNYGYTF. The CDR3, as DNA: TGTGCCAGCTCGGCAGACAACTATGGCTACACCTTC.

The chain carries TRBV4-2 and TRBJ2-3; D gene uncertain. The ends were cut back, 6 bases at V and 0 bases at J, with 7 bases in the middle. Germline CDR1 is LGHNA and CDR2 is YNFKEQ. This CDR3 comprises 13 residues. CDR3 loop: CASRGGSTDTQYF. CDR3 bases: TGTGCCAGCAGGGGTGGGAGCACAGATACGCAGTATTTT.

The chain combines TRBV21-1 with TRBJ2-3; TRBD2 reflects the table's D call only, with no check against the DNA. TRBV21-1 represents a pseudogene. The CDR3 sequence is 16 residues long. The CDR3 loop is CASLTSGSPSTDTQYF. The DNA for the CDR3 is TGTGCCAGCCTGACTAGCGGGAGCCCTAGCACAGATACGCAGTATTTT.

The chain carries TRBV19 and TRBJ2-2; 9 positions match TRBD1. V dropped 6 bases and J dropped 3; count of bases not matched to a gene: 11. CDR3 length: 17 residues. Per germline, CDR1 LNHDA and CDR2 SQIVND (reference sequence). CDR3 residues: CASSFLTGTGYTGELFF. The DNA of the CDR3 is TGTGCCAGTAGCTTTCTGACCGGGACAGGGTACACCGGGGAGCTGTTTTTT.

The rearrangement joins TRBV5-1 to TRBJ1-1; D gene unclear. The germline CDR1 and CDR2 sequences are SGHRS and YFSETQ. This CDR3 contains 14 residues. Trimming removed 1 base at V and 1 base at J, with 8 bases between. The CDR3 is CASSLSVGNTEAFF. The DNA of the CDR3 is TGCGCCAGCAGCTTGTCGGTGGGGAACACTGAAGCTTTCTTT.

The chain joins TRBV7-9 to TRBJ2-3, with D unclear. Germline CDR1 is SEHNR and CDR2 is FQNEAQ (reference sequence). The CDR3 spans 13 residues. Trimming took off 8 bases at V and 4 bases at J, with 13 bases between the two ends. The CDR3 nucleotides read TGTGCCAGCGTTGGACGTTCGGCAGATACGCAGTATTTT. This sequence encodes CASVGRSADTQYF.

The CDR3 coding sequence is TGTGCCAGCAGCTTGTGGACTAGCGGAGGGAGCACAGATACGCAGTATTTT. It translates to CASSLWTSGGSTDTQYF. V and J are TRBV11-2 and TRBJ2-3, with 10 bases matching TRBD2. Trimming removed 3 bases from V and 0 bases from J; junction bases left unmatched: 6. The CDR3 covers 17 residues. Germline CDR1 reads SGHAT; CDR2 reads FQNNGV.

The chain recombines TRBV5-1 with TRBJ2-7, with 7 bases lining up with TRBD1. In germline, CDR1 is SGHRS, CDR2 YFSETQ. The V and J ends lost 5 bases and 4 bases, in that order; junction bases with no gene match: 9. This CDR3 comprises 14 residues. CDR3: CASRKGQNIYEQYF. In DNA form, the CDR3 reads TGCGCCAGCAGAAAGGGACAGAACATTTACGAGCAGTACTTC.

The rearrangement joins TRBV28 to TRBJ1-2; no clear D. Per the germline V gene, CDR1 is MDHEN and CDR2 is SYDVKM. Trimming removed 6 bases at V and 8 bases at J, with 16 bases between. The CDR3 spans 13 residues. The CDR3 nucleotides read TGTGCCAGCAGATCCTCGGACTCCACAGGCTACACCTTC. Protein: CASRSSDSTGYTF.

A single count supports this clone. CDR3 region: CASSPLGETQYF. Here the CDR3 DNA reads TGTGCCAGTAGTCCATTAGGGGAGACCCAGTACTTC. The chain carries TRBV19 and TRBJ2-5; D is unresolved. The CDR3 spans 12 residues. V lost 5 bases and J 5 bases, leaving 9 bases between the germline ends. The germline CDR1 and CDR2 sequences are LNHDA and SQIVND (reference sequence).

This clone was counted between two and nine times. The chain carries TRBV30 and TRBJ1-1; no reliable D call. The CDR3 contains 13 residues. Germline-derived CDR1 and CDR2 are GTSNPN and SVGIG (reference sequence). V shed 1 base and J shed 4 bases, with 10 bases lying between them. As DNA, the CDR3 is TGTGCCTGGAGTGAGGTTCGGGCCACTGAAGCTTTCTTT. The encoded protein is CAWSEVRATEAFF.

This sequence joins TRBV4-2 and TRBJ2-5; 8 positions agree with TRBD1. Germline V gene lookup returns CDR1 LGHNA and CDR2 YNFKEQ. J was trimmed by 4 bases and V by 3 bases; bases with no gene match: 7. This CDR3 region has 15 residues. CDR3 DNA: TGTGCCAGCAGCCAGGCCCGGACAGGGAGAGAGACCCAGTACTTC. As protein: CASSQARTGRETQYF.

This chain connects TRBV4-2 to TRBJ1-3; possibly TRBD1 for D (5 bases). The germline V and J ends were trimmed by 3 bases and 5 bases, with 14 bases remaining between them. CDR3 length: 15 amino acids. Germline V gene lookup returns CDR1 LGHNA and CDR2 YNFKEQ. The CDR3 loop is CASSHPGQGRNTIYF. Here the CDR3 DNA reads TGTGCCAGCAGCCACCCCGGTCAGGGAAGAAACACCATATATTTT.